The clone carrying this TCR beta chain was counted a few times. Its target is not known. The source of the sample is a study of vaccination effects on CD4 cells after COVID-19. Study conclusions and caveats: Late post-vaccination, clones induced by infection and those induced by vaccine underwent marked clonal contraction.

CD4+ T cells specific for antigen were expanded with viral peptide pools by the ViraFEST assay before sequencing. Culturing for roughly 10 days preceded CD4+ T cell isolation. Each participant received a vaccine that was either BNT162b2 or mRNA-1273, given as two doses. Germline lookup yields CDR1 MNHNY and CDR2 SVGAGI (reference sequence). CDR3 length: 16 amino acids. With 6 bases removed from V and 6 bases from J, the gap between germline ends came to 24 bases. Using immunoSEQ multiplex PCR, the repertoire was profiled, and TCRdb retains in-frame clones only, with some absent. The repertoire holds around 22,000 clones, with around 70% as singletons.

The input for sequencing was CD4+ T cells from PBMCs cultured with HCoV-NL63 spike peptides, taken after COVID-19 vaccination. The sequence came from a human donor who received a COVID-19 vaccine. The chain links TRBV6-6 to TRBJ2-7; the D is unclear. CDR3 DNA sequence: TGTGCCAGCAGAAACCCCGCCGGCGCACATGTACGCGAGCAGTACTTC. Translating gives CASRNPAGAHVREQYF.